This note documents a single T cell receptor (beta chain) sequence. Its antigen is still unknown. One entry per CDR3 protein results from TCRdb running MiXCR on the 5' RACE reads. The table has around 470,000 distinct CDR3 sequences, approximately 20% seen once. These data belong to a study of T-cell memory formation after mild COVID-19. Broader study findings: The CD4+ clones that contracted clustered mainly within CM and EM, and the CD8+ clones concentrated in EMRA. Balance between CD4 and CD8 was seen in clones contracting day 15 to 85, and a CD4+ lean was seen in later expanders.

The CDR3 is 17 residues long. The germline CDR1 and CDR2 sequences are LGHDT and YNNKEL (reference sequence). The V end was cut by 1 base, the J end by 1 base, with 14 bases between. The genes are TRBV3-1 and TRBJ2-1, with D unresolved. The sample comprised PBMCs or a T cell subset sorted from them (not recorded which). The sequence was obtained from an adult woman who had mild COVID-19 (a few samples of this study predate the infection). Cell type and time point are not known. The DNA for the CDR3 is TGTGCCAGCAGCCAAGGAGGTATCAGGTTATCCTACAATGAGCAGTTCTTC. This encodes CASSQGGIRLSYNEQFF.